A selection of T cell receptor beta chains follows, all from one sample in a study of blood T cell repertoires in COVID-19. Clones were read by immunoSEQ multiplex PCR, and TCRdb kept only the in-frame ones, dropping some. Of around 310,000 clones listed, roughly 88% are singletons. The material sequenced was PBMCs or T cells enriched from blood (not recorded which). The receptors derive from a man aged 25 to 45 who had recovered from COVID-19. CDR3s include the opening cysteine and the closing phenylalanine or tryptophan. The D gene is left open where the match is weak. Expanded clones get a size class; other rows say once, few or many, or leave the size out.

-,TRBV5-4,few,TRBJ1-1,CASSPGLSNTEAFF,TGTGCCAGCAGCCCTGGACTGTCGAACACTGAAGCTTTCTTT
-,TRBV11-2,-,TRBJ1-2,CASSVTGGYGYTF,TGTGCCAGCAGCGTCACAGGTGGTTATGGCTACACCTTC
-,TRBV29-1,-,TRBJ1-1,CSVDTGQNTEAFF,TGCAGCGTTGATACAGGTCAGAACACTGAAGCTTTCTTT
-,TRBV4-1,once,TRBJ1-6,CASSQEAGTYSPLHF,TGCGCCAGCAGCCAAGAAGCAGGTACATATTCACCCCTCCACTTT
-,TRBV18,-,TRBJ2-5,CASSPWGRETQYF,TGTGCCAGCTCACCTTGGGGGCGAGAGACCCAGTACTTC
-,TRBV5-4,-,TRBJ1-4,CATSIGGSNEKLFF,TGTGCCACCTCAATCGGGGGGTCTAATGAAAAACTGTTTTTT
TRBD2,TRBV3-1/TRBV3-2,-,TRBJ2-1,CASSQGAGAYNEQFF,TGTGCCAGCAGCCAAGGAGCGGGGGCTTACAATGAGCAGTTCTTC
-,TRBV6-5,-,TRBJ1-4,CASSYSGNGANEKLFF,TGTGCCAGCAGTTACTCGGGGAACGGGGCTAATGAAAAACTGTTTTTT
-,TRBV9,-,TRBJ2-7,CASSADTTGPYEQYF,TGTGCCAGCAGCGCGGACACGACAGGCCCCTACGAGCAGTACTTC
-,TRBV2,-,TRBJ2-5,CASTPRSEETQYF,TGTGCCAGCACCCCGAGGAGTGAGGAGACCCAGTACTTC
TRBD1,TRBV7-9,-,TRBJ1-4,CASSLVGTGGPATNEKLFF,TGTGCCAGCAGCTTAGTAGGGACAGGGGGTCCTGCAACTAATGAAAAACTGTTTTTT
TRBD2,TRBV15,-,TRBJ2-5,CATSHPGRGETQYF,TGTGCCACCAGCCACCCTGGGAGGGGAGAGACCCAGTACTTC
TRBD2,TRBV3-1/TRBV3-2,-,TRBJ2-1,CASSPEGLAVHNEQFF,TGTGCCAGCAGCCCCGAGGGACTAGCGGTCCACAATGAGCAGTTCTTC
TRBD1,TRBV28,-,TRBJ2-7,CASSSGTAVSYEQYF,TGTGCCAGCAGTTCTGGGACAGCAGTTTCCTACGAGCAGTACTTC
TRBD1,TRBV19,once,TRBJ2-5,CASSITGGKETQYF,TGTGCCAGTAGTATTACAGGGGGAAAAGAGACCCAGTACTTC
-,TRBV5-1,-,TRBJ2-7,CASSPDRQAYSYEQYF,TGCGCCAGCAGCCCGGACAGACAAGCTTATTCCTACGAGCAGTACTTC
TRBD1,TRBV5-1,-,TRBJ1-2,CASSPPTGGYGYTF,TGCGCCAGCAGCCCCCCTACAGGGGGCTATGGCTACACCTTC
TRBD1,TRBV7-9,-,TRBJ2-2,CASSPGTDTGELFF,TGTGCCAGCAGCCCTGGGACAGACACCGGGGAGCTGTTTTTT
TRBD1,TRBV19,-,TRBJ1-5,CASPARQGSNQPQHF,TGTGCCAGTCCGGCCAGACAGGGTAGCAATCAGCCCCAGCATTTT
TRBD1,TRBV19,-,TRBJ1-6,CAGNWTGGNSPLHF,TGTGCCGGTAACTGGACAGGGGGCAATTCACCCCTCCACTTT
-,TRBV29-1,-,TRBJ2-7,CSVKDSSYEQYF,TGCAGCGTTAAGGACAGCTCCTACGAGCAGTACTTC
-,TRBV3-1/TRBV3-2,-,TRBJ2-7,CASSQTRGPQYF,TGTGCCAGCAGCCAAACCAGGGGCCCGCAGTACTTC
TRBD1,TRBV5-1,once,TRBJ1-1,CASSWTGSNTEAFF,TGCGCCAGCAGCTGGACAGGGTCGAACACTGAAGCTTTCTTT
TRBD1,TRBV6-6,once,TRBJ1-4,CASSNPTGTNEKLFF,TGTGCCAGCAGTAACCCGACAGGGACCAATGAAAAACTGTTTTTT
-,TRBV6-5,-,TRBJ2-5,CASRLTVLGTQYF,TGTGCCAGCAGGTTGACAGTTTTGGGGACCCAGTACTTC
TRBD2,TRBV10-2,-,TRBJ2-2,CASRRAGGRSNTGELFF,TGCGCCAGCAGGAGAGCGGGGGGCCGTTCGAACACCGGGGAGCTGTTTTTT
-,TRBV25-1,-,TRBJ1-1,CASSEVTALKAFF,TGTGCCAGCAGTGAAGTTACAGCCCTTAAGGCTTTCTTT
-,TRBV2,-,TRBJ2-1,CASSPLASKQFF,TGTGCCAGCAGTCCACTAGCATCTAAGCAGTTCTTC
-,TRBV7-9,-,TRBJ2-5,CASSLGLVETQYF,TGTGCCAGCAGCTTAGGACTAGTGGAGACCCAGTACTTC
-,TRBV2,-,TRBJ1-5,CASSELTPNQPQHF,TGTGCCAGCAGTGAATTGACACCTAATCAGCCCCAGCATTTT
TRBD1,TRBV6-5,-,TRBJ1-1,CASSLTGEGTEAFF,TGTGCCAGCAGCCTGACAGGGGAGGGAACTGAAGCTTTCTTT
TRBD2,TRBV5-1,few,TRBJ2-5,CASSLSGGSQETQYF,TGCGCCAGCAGCCTAAGCGGGGGGAGCCAAGAGACCCAGTACTTC
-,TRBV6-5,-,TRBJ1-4,CASLAGSGLEKLFF,TGTGCCAGCCTTGCAGGGAGCGGGTTAGAAAAACTGTTTTTT
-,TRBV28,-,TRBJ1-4,CASSLRAGRSEKLFF,TGTGCCAGCAGTTTAAGGGCGGGTCGTAGTGAAAAACTGTTTTTT
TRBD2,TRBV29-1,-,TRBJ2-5,CSVDGRDYQETQYF,TGCAGCGTTGATGGGAGGGACTATCAAGAGACCCAGTACTTC
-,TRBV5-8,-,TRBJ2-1,CASSLANRAYNEQFF,TGTGCCAGCAGCTTGGCAAACAGGGCCTACAATGAGCAGTTCTTC
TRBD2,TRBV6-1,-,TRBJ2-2,CASSERTSTGELFF,TGTGCCAGCAGTGAACGGACTAGCACCGGGGAGCTGTTTTTT
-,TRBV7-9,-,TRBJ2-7,CASSLWGEAEQYF,TGTGCCAGCAGCTTATGGGGGGAGGCCGAGCAGTACTTC
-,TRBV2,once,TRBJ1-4,CASSFGGNEKLFF,TGTGCCAGCAGTTTTGGGGGGAATGAAAAACTGTTTTTT
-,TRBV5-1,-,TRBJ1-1,CASSLGGATRATEAFF,TGCGCCAGCAGCTTAGGCGGGGCCACTCGAGCCACTGAAGCTTTCTTT
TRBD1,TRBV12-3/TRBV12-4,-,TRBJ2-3,CASNHQGADTQYF,TGTGCCAGCAACCATCAGGGGGCAGATACGCAGTATTTT
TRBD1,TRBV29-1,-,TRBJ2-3,CSAGGSTGGSTDTQYF,TGCAGCGCCGGTGGGTCGACAGGGGGTTCCACAGATACGCAGTATTTT
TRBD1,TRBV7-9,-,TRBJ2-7,CASTLDRDEQYF,TGTGCCAGCACCCTTGACAGGGACGAGCAGTACTTC
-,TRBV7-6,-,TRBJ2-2,CASSLEGSGAGELFF,TGTGCCAGCAGCTTAGAGGGTTCCGGGGCCGGGGAGCTGTTTTTT
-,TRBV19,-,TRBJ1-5,CASSISGGQPQHF,TGTGCCAGTAGTATATCGGGGGGGCAGCCCCAGCATTTT
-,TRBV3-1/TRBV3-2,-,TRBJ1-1,CASSQDPLVYTEAFF,TGTGCCAGCAGCCAAGATCCGTTAGTTTACACTGAAGCTTTCTTT
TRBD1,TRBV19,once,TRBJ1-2,CASSRTGPYGYTF,TGTGCCAGTAGTAGGACAGGACCTTATGGCTACACCTTC
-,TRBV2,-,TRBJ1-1,CASRGEGWTEAFF,TGTGCCAGCAGGGGGGAGGGCTGGACTGAAGCTTTCTTT
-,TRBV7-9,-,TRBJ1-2,CASSLRAGTRRYGYTF,TGTGCCAGCAGCTTACGGGCGGGTACAAGACGCTATGGCTACACCTTC
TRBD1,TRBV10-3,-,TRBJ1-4,CAISDVSDRAQGKLFF,TGTGCCATCAGTGATGTCTCGGACAGGGCCCAGGGGAAACTGTTTTTT
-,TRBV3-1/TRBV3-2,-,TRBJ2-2,CASRQTGISGELFF,TGTGCCAGCAGACAAACAGGGATTTCCGGGGAGCTGTTTTTT
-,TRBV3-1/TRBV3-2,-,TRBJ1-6,CASSQEEAYNSPLHF,TGTGCCAGCAGCCAAGAAGAGGCCTATAATTCACCCCTCCACTTT
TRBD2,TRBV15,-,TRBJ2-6,CATSRDLGLGSGANVLTF,TGTGCCACCAGCAGAGATTTAGGACTAGGGTCTGGGGCCAACGTCCTGACTTTC
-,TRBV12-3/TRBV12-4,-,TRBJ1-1,CASSNLAGAEAFF,TGTGCCAGCAGCAACCTGGCGGGCGCTGAAGCTTTCTTT
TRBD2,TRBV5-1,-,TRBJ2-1,CASSAGGYNEQFF,TGCGCCAGCAGCGCGGGGGGCTACAATGAGCAGTTCTTC
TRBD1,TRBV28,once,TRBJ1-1,CASSLDRGDLNTEAFF,TGTGCCAGCAGTTTGGACAGGGGGGACCTGAACACTGAAGCTTTCTTT